A selection of T cell receptor beta chains follows, all from one sample in a study of blood T cell repertoires in COVID-19. The assay was immunoSEQ multiplex PCR, and TCRdb's table has in-frame clones only and misses some. The data show roughly 170,000 clones, with more than 65% seen just once and around 5.1% held by the top ten. The specimen sequenced was PBMCs or T cells enriched from blood (not recorded which). These receptors were obtained from a woman aged 40 to 49 with acute COVID-19. CDR3s include the opening cysteine and the closing phenylalanine or tryptophan. D genes are given only for firm matches. The size entry is marked missing in some rows and otherwise reads once, few, many or a size class.

d_call clone_size j_call v_call cdr3_length cdr3_aa cdr3_nt
. . TRBJ2-1 TRBV30 11 CAWRVEAEQFF TGTGCCTGGAGAGTCGAGGCTGAGCAGTTCTTC
TRBD2 once TRBJ2-1 TRBV7-9 13 CASSLGAGDEQFF TGTGCCAGCAGCTTAGGAGCGGGGGATGAGCAGTTCTTC
. . TRBJ1-2 TRBV5-1 13 CASSPGAGYGYTF TGCGCCAGCAGCCCAGGGGCCGGCTATGGCTACACCTTC
. few TRBJ1-1 TRBV30 15 CAWSVARVLNTEAFF TGTGCCTGGAGTGTAGCCAGGGTCCTGAACACTGAAGCTTTCTTT
TRBD2 . TRBJ2-7 TRBV7-9 15 CASSPPAGGSYEQYF TGTGCCAGCAGCCCACCTGCGGGGGGATCCTACGAGCAGTACTTC
TRBD1 . TRBJ2-7 TRBV10-3 14 CAARLGTGSNEQYF TGTGCCGCGCGGCTAGGGACAGGGTCCAACGAGCAGTACTTC
TRBD2 . TRBJ2-1 TRBV13 15 CASRFEREGGYEQFF TGTGCCAGCAGATTCGAGCGGGAGGGGGGATACGAGCAGTTCTTC
TRBD2 . TRBJ2-1 TRBV29-1 14 CSVEVTSGNNEQFF TGCAGCGTTGAAGTGACTAGCGGGAACAATGAGCAGTTCTTC
TRBD1 . TRBJ1-2 TRBV2 13 CASSERDRSGYTF TGTGCCAGCAGTGAAAGGGACAGGAGTGGCTACACCTTC
. once TRBJ2-3 TRBV18 15 CASSRSGDTADTQYF TGTGCCAGCTCAAGGTCGGGAGATACGGCAGATACGCAGTATTTT
TRBD2 . TRBJ2-1 TRBV4-1 16 CASSQELAGGRNEQFF TGCGCCAGCAGCCAAGAACTAGCGGGAGGGCGTAATGAGCAGTTCTTC
TRBD1 . TRBJ1-6 TRBV10-3 18 CAISESKWTGLLNSPLHF TGTGCCATCAGTGAGTCTAAGTGGACAGGGTTACTCAATTCACCCCTCCACTTT
TRBD2 . TRBJ2-1 TRBV7-3 17 CASSPGGSGVWDNEQFF TGTGCCAGCAGCCCGGGGGGTAGCGGGGTTTGGGACAATGAGCAGTTCTTC
. . TRBJ2-7 TRBV19 15 CASSRMWGALSEQYF TGTGCCAGTAGTCGGATGTGGGGAGCTCTCTCCGAGCAGTACTTC
TRBD1 few TRBJ1-4 TRBV29-1 13 CSVERDRGEKLFF TGCAGCGTTGAAAGGGACAGAGGGGAAAAACTGTTTTTT
. . TRBJ2-7 TRBV2 14 CASSEQGGTYEQYF TGTGCCAGCAGTGAACAGGGCGGAACCTACGAGCAGTACTTC
. . TRBJ1-3 TRBV28 15 CASSLEGILGNTIYF TGTGCCAGCAGTTTAGAGGGAATTTTAGGAAACACCATATATTTT
. . TRBJ1-2 TRBV29-1 12 CSVDLGARGYTF TGCAGCGTTGATCTGGGGGCGAGAGGCTACACCTTC
TRBD2 . TRBJ2-1 TRBV2 15 CASFSSGSYYNEQFF TGTGCCAGTTTCTCTAGCGGGAGCTACTACAATGAGCAGTTCTTC
. once TRBJ1-5 TRBV4-1 16 CASSPRGGDFNQPQHF TGCGCCAGCAGCCCGAGGGGAGGAGACTTCAATCAGCCCCAGCATTTT
. . TRBJ2-1 TRBV5-4 15 CASSLDPSSYNEQFF TGTGCCAGCAGCTTGGACCCGAGCTCCTACAATGAGCAGTTCTTC
. many TRBJ1-2 TRBV6-5 14 CASRNEGTNYGYTF TGTGCCAGCCGGAATGAGGGTACTAACTATGGCTACACCTTC
. . TRBJ1-5 TRBV7-9 16 CASSLTPTGSNQPQHF TGTGCCAGCAGCCTTACGCCGACAGGTAGCAATCAGCCCCAGCATTTT
. . TRBJ1-3 TRBV19 15 CASSIPRVAGNTIYF TGTGCCAGTAGTATCCCCAGGGTCGCTGGAAACACCATATATTTT
. . TRBJ1-2 TRBV4-1 16 CASSQEGGLGRRGYTF TGCGCCAGCAGCCAAGAGGGAGGTTTGGGCCGGCGGGGCTACACCTTC
TRBD1 once TRBJ2-2 TRBV24-1 14 CATSPTGGSGELFF TGTGCCACCAGTCCGACAGGGGGATCCGGGGAGCTGTTTTTT
TRBD1 . TRBJ1-1 TRBV4-2 13 CASSQDTGGRAFF TGTGCCAGCAGCCAAGACACAGGGGGCCGGGCTTTCTTT
TRBD1 . TRBJ1-4 TRBV24-1 15 CATSDGTATNEKLFF TGTGCCACCAGTGATGGGACAGCAACTAATGAAAAACTGTTTTTT
TRBD2 few TRBJ2-1 TRBV7-6 12 CASSLGRDEQFF TGTGCCAGCAGCCTAGGGAGGGACGAGCAGTTCTTC
TRBD2 once TRBJ2-5 TRBV19 16 CASSGILAGDEETQYF TGTGCCAGTAGTGGGATACTAGCGGGAGATGAAGAGACCCAGTACTTC
. . TRBJ1-4 TRBV5-1 16 CASSLGGPLRGEKLFF TGCGCCAGCAGCTTGGGAGGCCCCCTAAGGGGTGAAAAACTGTTTTTT
. . TRBJ2-5 TRBV7-9 11 CASGRQETQYF TGTGCCAGCGGCAGACAAGAGACCCAGTACTTC
. . TRBJ2-1 TRBV2 15 CASSELLINYNEQFF TGTGCCAGCAGTGAATTACTTATAAACTACAATGAGCAGTTCTTC
. . TRBJ2-7 TRBV5-4 12 CASSSNNYEQYF TGTGCCAGCAGCTCTAATAATTACGAGCAGTACTTC
TRBD1 . TRBJ1-2 TRBV5-1 13 CASSSGQGWGYTF TGCGCCAGCAGCTCAGGACAGGGCTGGGGCTACACCTTC
. . TRBJ2-3 TRBV7-8 11 CASSPYRTQYF TGTGCCAGCAGCCCCTACCGTACGCAGTATTTT
. . TRBJ2-3 TRBV6-6 13 CASSYGRGDTQYF TGTGCCAGCAGTTATGGCCGAGGGGATACGCAGTATTTT
. . TRBJ1-1 TRBV18 13 CASSPLQGHEAFF TGTGCCAGCTCACCGCTCCAGGGACATGAAGCTTTCTTT
. . TRBJ2-5 TRBV6-5 14 CASSPWTGEETQYF TGTGCCAGCAGTCCGTGGACGGGAGAGGAGACCCAGTACTTC
. . TRBJ1-1 TRBV14 20 CASSQGSLKGEEIWNTEAFF TGTGCCAGCAGCCAAGGGTCCCTGAAGGGGGAAGAGATCTGGAACACTGAAGCTTTCTTT
TRBD2 many TRBJ2-1 TRBV7-8 16 CASSLRTSGSHNEQFF TGTGCCAGCAGCCTCAGGACTAGCGGGAGCCACAATGAGCAGTTCTTC
TRBD2 . TRBJ2-3 TRBV10-3 15 CALRSGSGGTDTQYF TGTGCCTTGAGGAGCGGGAGTGGGGGCACAGATACGCAGTATTTT
TRBD1 . TRBJ1-2 TRBV6-5 14 CASSYAARQGDYTF TGTGCCAGCAGTTACGCCGCAAGACAGGGAGACTACACCTTC
TRBD1 . TRBJ1-4 TRBV5-4 15 CASSRAAGQGMELFF TGTGCCAGCAGCCGGGCGGCCGGACAGGGAATGGAACTGTTTTTT
. many TRBJ1-2 TRBV5-1 14 CASSPTENIYGYTF TGCGCCAGCAGCCCGACAGAAAATATTTATGGCTACACCTTC
. . TRBJ2-1 TRBV5-1 15 CASSIEARRSNEQFF TGCGCCAGCAGTATCGAGGCCCGGAGGAGCAATGAGCAGTTCTTC
. . TRBJ2-3 TRBV5-4 13 CASSPRGEDTQYF TGTGCCAGCAGCCCCCGGGGAGAAGATACGCAGTATTTT
. . TRBJ2-2 TRBV28 16 CASIFHSGEHTGELFF TGTGCCAGCATCTTCCACTCCGGGGAGCACACCGGGGAGCTGTTTTTT
. . TRBJ2-3 TRBV6-5 13 CASELLNTDTQYF TGTGCCAGCGAACTATTAAACACAGATACGCAGTATTTT